The 28 T cell receptor beta chains presented below share a single source sample, sequenced in a study of blood T cell repertoires in COVID-19. Clones were sequenced by immunoSEQ multiplex PCR, and TCRdb holds only the in-frame ones, with some missing. The sample shows approximately 210,000 clones, approximately 84% of them seen only once. Sequenced input: peripheral blood. The receptors here all came from a middle-aged man with active or convalescent COVID-19.

This chain connects TRBV27 to TRBJ1-6, with D possibly being TRBD1 (5 bases). Trimming shortened V by 0 bases and J by 6 bases, and 12 bases separated the two germline ends. Germline V lookup: CDR1 MNHEY, CDR2 SMNVEV (reference sequence). The CDR3 covers 16 residues. The CDR3 sequence: CASSLSMGQFNSPLHF. CDR3 sequence (DNA): TGTGCCAGCAGTTTATCGATGGGGCAGTTTAATTCACCCCTCCACTTT.

This sequence joins TRBV7-6 and TRBJ2-2; 7 bases fit TRBD2. The CDR3 totals 15 residues. Looked up from germline, CDR1 is SGHVS and CDR2 is FNYEAQ. J gave up 4 bases and V 1 base, and 3 bases lay outside the gene matches. CDR3: CASSLVREGTGELFF. The CDR3, as DNA: TGTGCCAGCAGCTTAGTCAGGGAGGGCACCGGGGAGCTGTTTTTT.

The CDR3 is CASSEGLQTGELFF. CDR3 bases: TGTGCCAGCAGCGAGGGACTACAGACCGGGGAGCTGTTTTTT. The rearrangement joins TRBV7-9 to TRBJ2-2, with 7 positions matching TRBD2. After removal of 5 bases from V and 5 bases from J, the junction contained 5 bases not matched to a gene. Germline CDR1 and CDR2: SEHNR and FQNEAQ (reference sequence). This CDR3 region has 14 residues.

This chain links TRBV19 with TRBJ1-1, with 10 bases that match TRBD1. The J segment lost 4 bases and the V segment lost 6 bases, leaving 5 bases of the junction unmatched. The CDR3 covers 14 residues. In germline, CDR1 is LNHDA, CDR2 SQIVND (reference sequence). CDR3 nucleotides: TGTGCCAGTAGAGCGACAGGGGGCGGCACTGAAGCTTTCTTT. The encoded protein is CASRATGGGTEAFF.

This clone was seen a single time. CDR3: CASREQDRGHYNEQFF. The CDR3 coding sequence is TGTGCCAGCAGGGAACAAGACAGGGGACACTACAATGAGCAGTTCTTC. This sequence joins TRBV6-1 and TRBJ2-1, with 8 bases identical to TRBD1. J gave up 3 bases and V 6 bases, and 10 bases lay outside the gene matches. CDR3 length: 16 residues. Germline CDR1 reads MNHNS; CDR2 reads SASEGT.

The J gene is TRBJ1-4, the V gene TRBV12-1; the table's D call, TRBD1, was not checked against the DNA. TRBV12-1 is flagged as a pseudogene. This CDR3 has 14 residues. CDR3 DNA: TGTGCCAGCAGCTTGGGACAGTCCAATGAAAAACTGTTTTTT. Translating it yields CASSLGQSNEKLFF.

This clone was found once. The rearrangement links TRBV9 to TRBJ2-1, with 7 bases aligning to TRBD1. After removal of 3 bases from V and 5 bases from J, the junction contained 5 bases not matched to a gene. In germline, CDR1 is SGDLS, CDR2 YYNGEE. The CDR3 loop spans 14 amino acids. This CDR3 is CASSEGTANNEQFF. DNA for the CDR3: TGTGCCAGCAGCGAGGGGACAGCGAACAATGAGCAGTTCTTC.

The chain employs TRBV7-8 and TRBJ2-3, with 10 bases that match TRBD1. Trimming at V came to 1 base and at J to 5 bases, leaving 6 bases not matched to a gene. CDR3 length equals 16 residues. From germline, CDR1 is SGHVS and CDR2 FQNEAQ. The CDR3 loop is CASSLVETGGKDTQYF. DNA of the CDR3: TGTGCCAGCAGCTTAGTTGAGACAGGGGGCAAAGATACGCAGTATTTT.

V is TRBV7-6 and J is TRBJ2-7; 7 bases are shared with TRBD1. Trimming at V came to 4 bases and at J to 3 bases, leaving 9 bases not matched to a gene. The CDR3 runs 15 residues. Germline values: CDR1 SGHVS, CDR2 FNYEAQ. The CDR3 DNA reads TGTGCCAGCAGCTCTCGGCAGGGGGTTCGCTACGAGCAGTACTTC. It is translated as CASSSRQGVRYEQYF.

The CDR3 DNA reads as TGTGCCAGCAGTTTAGTTTGGGGGGGACCAAATGAGCAGTTCTTC. It translates to CASSLVWGGPNEQFF. The chain carries TRBV27 and TRBJ2-1; 7 bases line up with TRBD2. This CDR3 has 15 residues. Germline V gene data show CDR1 as MNHEY and CDR2 as SMNVEV (reference sequence). J was trimmed by 7 bases and V by 2 bases; bases with no gene match: 8.

The chain carries TRBV6-5 and TRBJ1-5; D ambiguous. V gave up 6 bases and J gave up 5 bases, with 11 bases separating them. The CDR3 loop spans 13 amino acids. The V gene's germline CDR1 is MNHEY and CDR2 SVGAGI. CDR3 sequence (DNA): TGTGCCAGCAGGGCAGTTATTCATCAGCCCCAGCATTTT. It codes for CASRAVIHQPQHF.

This chain connects TRBV5-1 to TRBJ2-3; 16 positions match TRBD2. The germline CDR1 and CDR2 sequences are SGHRS and YFSETQ. Trimming took 4 bases from V and 4 from J; bases not matched to a gene: 6. This CDR3 region has 17 residues. CDR3 DNA sequence: TGCGCCAGCAGCAGAGGGACTAGCGGGGGGGCTGCAGATACGCAGTATTTT. This sequence encodes CASSRGTSGGAADTQYF. The full variable domain, with the rest looked up from reference TRBV5-1 and TRBJ2-3, is KAGVTQTPRYLIKTRGQQVTLSCSPISGHRSVSWYQQTPGQGLQFLFEYFSETQRNKGNFPGRFSGRQFSNSRSEMNVSTLELGDSALYLCASSRGTSGGAADTQYFGPGTRLTVL.

The genes are TRBV23-1 and TRBJ2-5, with D possibly being TRBD1 (6 bases). TRBV23-1 is treated as an ORF (open reading frame) with a function not yet certain. The CDR3 has 15 residues. Trimming cost V 0 bases and J 3 bases, with 11 bases left between them. The CDR3 reads CASSQSVTGKETQYF. The CDR3 coding sequence is TGCGCCAGCAGTCAATCGGTGACAGGCAAAGAGACCCAGTACTTC.

The chain is built from TRBV7-9 and TRBJ1-2; D is possibly TRBD1 (5 bases). Trimming removed 3 bases from V and 4 bases from J, with 12 bases in between. Germline V gene lookup returns CDR1 SEHNR and CDR2 FQNEAQ (reference sequence). CDR3 length: 14 amino acids. The CDR3 DNA is TGTGCCAGCAGCTTCTTGGGGCCATTCTATGGCTACACCTTC. This gives the protein CASSFLGPFYGYTF.

The CDR3 nucleotides read TGCGCCAGCAGTGAGTCCCGACGGACAGCATACAATGAGCAGTTCTTC. Translated, it gives CASSESRRTAYNEQFF. J is TRBJ2-1 and V is TRBV10-2, with a tentative D call TRBD1 (6 bases). The CDR3 length is 16 residues. Trimming removed 0 bases at V and 4 bases at J, with 13 bases between. The germline CDR1 and CDR2 sequences are WSHSY and SAAADI.

The rearrangement uses TRBV14 and TRBJ2-3, with D maybe TRBD2 (5 bases). The V and J ends lost 4 bases and 7 bases respectively, with 15 bases between them. CDR1 and CDR2 from the germline V gene are SGHDN and FVKESK. This CDR3 is built from 14 residues. Here the CDR3 DNA reads TGTGCCAGCAGCCCTATCCTAGCTTTGAATACGCAGTATTTT. As protein: CASSPILALNTQYF.

The V gene is TRBV5-6, the J gene TRBJ1-2; unclear D gene. Germline lookup yields CDR1 SGHDT and CDR2 YYEEEE. Trimming cost V 0 bases and J 12 bases, with 12 bases left between them. The CDR3 sequence is 12 residues long. The CDR3 sequence: CASSLGRIVHTF. The CDR3 region has the DNA TGTGCCAGCAGCTTGGGCAGGATCGTCCACACCTTC.

This chain links TRBV5-5 with TRBJ1-1; D gene ambiguous. This CDR3 is 14 amino acids long. V was cut by 5 bases and J by 0 bases, with 11 bases left in between. Germline V gene data show CDR1 as SGHKS and CDR2 as YYEKEE (reference sequence). Here the CDR3 reads CASSYYPLNTEAFF. CDR3 sequence (DNA): TGTGCCAGCAGTTACTATCCTTTGAACACTGAAGCTTTCTTT.

The chain employs TRBV6-5 and TRBJ1-1; the D gene is possibly TRBD1 (6 bases). CDR1 and CDR2 from the germline V gene are MNHEY and SVGAGI. This CDR3 has 13 residues. V lost 7 bases and J 9 bases, leaving 18 bases between the germline ends. The CDR3 loop is CASTNPGGLKAFF. CDR3 DNA: TGTGCCAGCACCAACCCGGGGGGCCTAAAAGCTTTCTTT.

The J gene is TRBJ1-3, the V gene TRBV28; D is uncertain. The CDR3 covers 13 residues. CDR1 and CDR2 from the germline V gene are MDHEN and SYDVKM. V was shortened by 2 bases and J by 2 bases, with 4 bases between the two germline ends. The CDR3 DNA reads as TGTGCCAGCAGTTTAGCTACTGGAAACACCATATATTTT. Protein: CASSLATGNTIYF. The variable domain in full, completed from reference TRBV28 and TRBJ1-3, reads DVKVTQSSRYLVKRTGEKVFLECVQDMDHENMFWYRQDPGLGLRLIYFSYDVKMKEKGDIPEGYSVSREKKERFSLILESASTNQTSMYLCASSLATGNTIYFGEGSWLTVV.

V usage is TRBV6-5 and J usage is TRBJ2-7, with 7 bases lining up with TRBD1. The junction had 6 bases not matched to a gene; V was cut back by 6 bases and J by 4 bases. The germline V gene has CDR1 MNHEY and CDR2 SVGAGI. The length of the CDR3 is 13 residues. The CDR3 bases are TGTGCCAGCAGACAGGGGCGGTTGTACGAGCAGTACTTC. Protein: CASRQGRLYEQYF.

V is TRBV11-2 and J is TRBJ1-1, with D hard to call. The ends were cut back, 3 bases at V and 1 base at J, with 18 bases in the middle. Germline V lookup: CDR1 SGHAT, CDR2 FQNNGV. The length of the CDR3 is 17 residues. Here the CDR3 DNA reads TGTGCCAGCAGCTTCTCTTTTCGGGGAAAGGGGAACACTGAAGCTTTCTTT. Residues: CASSFSFRGKGNTEAFF.

This clone showed up just once. The chain combines TRBV4-1 with TRBJ1-6, with D tentatively TRBD1 (5 bases). Trimming stripped 1 base from V and 10 bases from J, with 14 bases between. Germline V gene sequence: CDR1 MGHRA, CDR2 YSYEKL. This CDR3 comprises 15 residues. The chain's CDR3 is CASSQVMGQGSPLHF. CDR3 sequence (DNA): TGCGCCAGCAGCCAAGTCATGGGGCAGGGATCACCCCTCCACTTT.

The V call is TRBV18, the J call TRBJ2-2; D is undetermined. Looked up from germline, CDR1 is KGHSH and CDR2 is LQKENI. There are 19 residues in the CDR3. The ends were cut back, 2 bases at V and 4 bases at J, with 23 bases in the middle. The CDR3 DNA reads TGTGCCAGCTCACCATCTAGTCGTGCTTTCGGAAGAGTCACCGGGGAGCTGTTTTTT. Translated: CASSPSSRAFGRVTGELFF.

This rearrangement joins TRBV28 to TRBJ2-7; 9 nucleotides align to TRBD2. Germline V lookup: CDR1 MDHEN, CDR2 SYDVKM. The ends lost 4 bases at V and 2 bases at J; junction bases unmatched: 21. The CDR3 length is 20 residues. The CDR3 loop is CASSSPNQLPGLAAPYEQYF. CDR3 coding DNA: TGTGCCAGCAGTTCTCCGAACCAGTTACCGGGACTAGCAGCCCCCTACGAGCAGTACTTC. The variable domain in full, with the rest retrieved from reference TRBV28 and TRBJ2-7, is DVKVTQSSRYLVKRTGEKVFLECVQDMDHENMFWYRQDPGLGLRLIYFSYDVKMKEKGDIPEGYSVSREKKERFSLILESASTNQTSMYLCASSSPNQLPGLAAPYEQYFGPGTRLTVT.

This chain joins TRBV7-9 and TRBJ1-4, with TRBD1 matching over 7 bases. The CDR3 has 16 residues. V shed 5 bases and J 5 bases; nucleotides not matched to a gene: 11. Germline CDR1 is SEHNR and CDR2 is FQNEAQ (reference sequence). CDR3 DNA: TGTGCCAGCAGCCTCTCGACAGGGAGTCTGAATGAAAAACTGTTTTTT. This sequence encodes CASSLSTGSLNEKLFF.

This chain connects TRBV12-3 or TRBV12-4 to TRBJ1-2; TRBD1 is a possible D gene (5 bases). The CDR3 runs 13 residues. Trimming removed 3 bases at V and 8 bases at J, with 13 bases between. CDR3 sequence (DNA): TGTGCCAGCAGTTTTATCAGGGAAGGCGGCTACACCTTC. Translating gives CASSFIREGGYTF.

The V and J genes are TRBV15 and TRBJ1-2; no clear D gene. Trimming cost V 5 bases and J 4 bases, with 11 bases left between them. Germline V gene sequence: CDR1 LNHNV, CDR2 YYDKDF (reference sequence). The CDR3 runs 13 residues. As DNA, the CDR3 is TGTGCCACCAGCCAAAACAACGTCTATGGCTACACCTTC. This gives the protein CATSQNNVYGYTF.